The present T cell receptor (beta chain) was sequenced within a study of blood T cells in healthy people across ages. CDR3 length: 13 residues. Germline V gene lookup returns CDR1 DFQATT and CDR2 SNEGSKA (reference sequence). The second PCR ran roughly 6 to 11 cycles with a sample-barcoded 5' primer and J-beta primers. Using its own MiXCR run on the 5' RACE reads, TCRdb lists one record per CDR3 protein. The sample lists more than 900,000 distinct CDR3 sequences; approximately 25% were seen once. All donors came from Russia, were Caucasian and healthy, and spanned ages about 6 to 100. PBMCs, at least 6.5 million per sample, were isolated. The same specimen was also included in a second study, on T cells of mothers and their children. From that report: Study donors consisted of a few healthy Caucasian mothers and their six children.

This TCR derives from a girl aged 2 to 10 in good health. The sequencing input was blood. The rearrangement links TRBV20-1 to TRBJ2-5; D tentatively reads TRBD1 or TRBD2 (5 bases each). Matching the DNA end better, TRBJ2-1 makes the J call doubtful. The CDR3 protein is CSASGTTNNEQFF. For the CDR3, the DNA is TGCAGTGCTAGCGGGACGACTAACAATGAGCAGTTCTTC.